A single sample is the source of the 23 T cell receptor beta chains below, sequenced in a study of T cell responses to AZD1222 COVID-19 vaccine. Assay used: immunoSEQ multiplex PCR; TCRdb lists only in-frame clones, some missing. The table shows fewer than 150,000 clones, with around 90% occurring only once. Sequencing used peripheral blood, obtained 28 days after the second AZD1222 dose. The receptors shown here come from an adult who received the AZD1222 COVID-19 vaccine.

The chain is built from TRBV12-3 or TRBV12-4 and TRBJ1-2; the D is unclear. The CDR3 runs to 13 residues. Between the trimmed V and J ends, which lost 6 bases and 0 bases, there was a span of 8 bases. In DNA, the CDR3 is TGTGCCAGCAGCCGAAGAGCTAACTATGGCTACACCTTC. Its protein is CASSRRANYGYTF.

This clone occurred once. This chain links TRBV9 with TRBJ1-2, with D unresolved. Trimming removed 3 bases at V and 4 bases at J, with 16 bases between. Germline V gene lookup returns CDR1 SGDLS and CDR2 YYNGEE. The CDR3 has 15 residues. CDR3 sequence reads: CASSAIGRATYGYTF. CDR3 DNA: TGTGCCAGCAGCGCGATAGGAAGGGCAACCTATGGCTACACCTTC. The whole variable domain, remainder taken from reference TRBV9 and TRBJ1-2, is DSGVTQTPKHLITATGQRVTLRCSPRSGDLSVYWYQQSLDQGLQFLIQYYNGEERAKGNILERFSAQQFPDLHSELNLSSLELGDSALYFCASSAIGRATYGYTFGSGTRLTVV.

V gene TRBV27 combines with J gene TRBJ2-1; D may be TRBD1 or TRBD2 (5 bases each). V was cut by 8 bases and J by 0 bases, with 17 bases left in between. The length of the CDR3 is 16 residues. Germline lookup yields CDR1 MNHEY and CDR2 SMNVEV (reference sequence). Written as DNA, the CDR3 is TGTGCCAGCGGACGGAGAGGGGTTAGCTCCTACAATGAGCAGTTCTTC. Translating it yields CASGRRGVSSYNEQFF.

The chain employs TRBV10-3 and TRBJ2-5; no firm D call. V lost 10 bases and J lost 0, with 12 bases in between. CDR3 size: 13 residues. Per the germline V gene, CDR1 is ENHRY and CDR2 is SYGVKD. CDR3: CATLAAYQETQYF. The DNA for the CDR3 is TGTGCCACCCTCGCAGCCTACCAAGAGACCCAGTACTTC.

The chain combines TRBV25-1 with TRBJ1-1; no clear D. Germline lookup yields CDR1 MGHDK and CDR2 SYGVNS. CDR3 size: 10 residues. The V end lost 5 bases, the J end lost 4 bases, and 2 bases lay between the germline ends. The CDR3 sequence is CASSTTEAFF. CDR3 in DNA: TGTGCCAGCAGTACCACTGAAGCTTTCTTT.

The table lists this clone with a count of one. The chain has TRBV5-1 and TRBJ2-3, with D possibly being TRBD1 or TRBD2 (5 bases each). Trimming took 4 bases from V and 2 from J, leaving 11 bases between them. CDR1 and CDR2 (germline): SGHRS, YFSETQ. The CDR3 totals 14 residues. The CDR3 is CASSTGTPTDTQYF. CDR3 in DNA: TGCGCCAGCAGCACCGGGACCCCCACAGATACGCAGTATTTT.

The V and J genes are TRBV5-1 and TRBJ2-7; TRBD1 aligns across 8 bases. Germline CDR1 and CDR2: SGHRS and YFSETQ. V lost 1 base and J lost 6; bases outside the gene matches: 3. The CDR3 has 13 residues. As DNA, the CDR3 is TGCGCCAGCAGCTTGTACAGGGGGGCCGAGCAGTACTTC. This translates into CASSLYRGAEQYF. The full variable domain, its missing parts supplied by reference TRBV5-1 and TRBJ2-7, is KAGVTQTPRYLIKTRGQQVTLSCSPISGHRSVSWYQQTPGQGLQFLFEYFSETQRNKGNFPGRFSGRQFSNSRSEMNVSTLELGDSALYLCASSLYRGAEQYFGPGTRLTVT.

The chain employs TRBV7-9 and TRBJ1-2, with unresolved D. CDR1 is SEHNR, CDR2 FQNEAQ, per germline (reference sequence). CDR3 length: 13 amino acids. V lost 5 bases and J 4 bases, leaving 11 bases between the germline ends. The CDR3 here is CASSPDGRYGYTF. CDR3 DNA: TGTGCCAGCAGCCCGGACGGGCGCTATGGCTACACCTTC.

This clone appeared once. The chain employs TRBV4-1 and TRBJ1-5, with 7 bases lining up with TRBD1. V lost 1 base and J lost 7; bases outside the gene matches: 4. CDR3 length: 14 amino acids. CDR1 and CDR2 from the germline V gene are MGHRA and YSYEKL. CDR3 in amino acids: CASSQGTGVQPQHF. The DNA for the CDR3 is TGCGCCAGCAGCCAAGGTACAGGGGTCCAGCCCCAGCATTTT.

This clone appeared once. The chain combines TRBV18 with TRBJ1-5, with D hard to call. Germline CDR1 reads KGHSH; CDR2 reads LQKENI. The ends were cut back, 2 bases at V and 4 bases at J, with 9 bases in the middle. The CDR3 runs 14 residues. Written as DNA, the CDR3 is TGTGCCAGCTCACCAAACACTGAGAATCAGCCCCAGCATTTT. As protein: CASSPNTENQPQHF.

The CDR3 loop reads CASSGAATNEKLFF. For the CDR3, the DNA is TGTGCCAGCAGTGGTGCGGCAACTAATGAAAAACTGTTTTTT. This sequence joins TRBV28 and TRBJ1-4; D is undetermined. Germline lookup yields CDR1 MDHEN and CDR2 SYDVKM. Trimming pared 5 bases from V and 0 bases from J, leaving 7 bases between. The CDR3 has 14 amino acids.

CDR3 loop: CASSVDRGLYEQYF. CDR3 DNA: TGTGCCAGCAGCGTGGACAGGGGGCTATACGAGCAGTACTTC. The chain has TRBV27 and TRBJ2-7, with 11 bases that match TRBD1. With V trimmed by 6 bases and J by 4 bases, 5 bases remained unmatched. Germline loops: CDR1 MNHEY, CDR2 SMNVEV (reference sequence). The CDR3 has 14 residues.

The V and J genes are TRBV2 and TRBJ1-2; TRBD1 agrees at 8 bases. Looked up from germline, CDR1 is SNHLY and CDR2 is FYNNEI. The length of the CDR3 is 13 residues. Trimming at V came to 5 bases and at J to 4 bases, leaving 3 bases not matched to a gene. The CDR3 DNA sequence: TGTGCCAGCAGTTCGGACAGGGTCTATGGCTACACCTTC. Encoded protein: CASSSDRVYGYTF.

This clone was observed once. This chain joins TRBV5-6 and TRBJ1-4; D remains ambiguous. The V end was cut by 0 bases, the J end by 3 bases, with 9 bases between. The germline gives CDR1 SGHDT, CDR2 YYEEEE. The CDR3 is made up of 15 amino acids. CDR3 DNA sequence: TGTGCCAGCAGCTTGGTATCCGGGGCTAATGAAAAACTGTTTTTT. It yields the protein CASSLVSGANEKLFF.

J is TRBJ2-7 and V is TRBV4-2, with D possibly TRBD2 on 5 matching bases. This CDR3 comprises 16 residues. CDR1 and CDR2 from the germline V gene are LGHNA and YNFKEQ. Trimming took off 0 bases at V and 3 bases at J, with 15 bases between the two ends. CDR3 amino acids: CASSQEGPGNNYEQYF. The CDR3 coding sequence is TGTGCCAGCAGCCAAGAAGGCCCCGGGAATAACTACGAGCAGTACTTC.

The V call is TRBV9, the J call TRBJ2-1; 9 nucleotides agree with TRBD2. CDR3 size: 16 residues. Trimming took 4 bases from V and 3 from J; bases not matched to a gene: 8. The germline CDR1 and CDR2 sequences are SGDLS and YYNGEE. This CDR3 reads CASSPGGGEVYNEQFF. In DNA, the CDR3 is TGTGCCAGCAGCCCTGGCGGGGGGGAGGTCTACAATGAGCAGTTCTTC.

J is TRBJ1-2 and V is TRBV9; 11 bases are shared with TRBD1. Germline assignment: CDR1 SGDLS and CDR2 YYNGEE. V was pared by 5 bases and J by 6 bases, with 12 bases of the junction left unmatched. This CDR3 has 16 residues. Here the CDR3 DNA reads TGTGCCAGCAGGCTTCACCGGGACAGGGGGAGAGATGGCTACACCTTC. The encoded protein is CASRLHRDRGRDGYTF.

The chain carries TRBV2 and TRBJ2-3; TRBD1 matches at 9 bases. Losses at the gene ends were 8 bases for V and 5 bases for J; bases not matched to a gene: 11. The CDR3 runs to 15 residues. The germline gives CDR1 SNHLY, CDR2 FYNNEI. In nucleotides, the CDR3 is TGTGCCAGCGGCAGGGACAGGGTGACAGGAGATACGCAGTATTTT. This gives the protein CASGRDRVTGDTQYF.

The chain carries TRBV15 and TRBJ1-4; D is unresolved. The CDR3 consists of 12 residues. The V and J ends lost 3 bases and 7 bases respectively, with 6 bases between them. Germline V lookup: CDR1 LNHNV, CDR2 YYDKDF (reference sequence). The CDR3 DNA sequence: TGTGCCACCAGCAGGGGAATTGAAAAACTGTTTTTT. Translated: CATSRGIEKLFF.

The chain joins TRBV19 to TRBJ2-7, with D possibly being TRBD1 (7 bases). In germline, CDR1 is LNHDA, CDR2 SQIVND (reference sequence). V lost 5 bases and J 2 bases, leaving 10 bases between the germline ends. The CDR3 length is 13 residues. The CDR3 spells CASSPRGAYEQYF. DNA for the CDR3: TGTGCCAGTAGTCCCAGGGGGGCCTACGAGCAGTACTTC.

The V call is TRBV7-2, the J call TRBJ1-1; possible D gene TRBD1, 5 bases. Germline CDR1 and CDR2: SGHTA and FQGNSA. V was shortened by 8 bases and J by 11 bases, with 12 bases between the two germline ends. This CDR3 is 10 amino acids long. The CDR3, as DNA: TGTGCCAGCCGAGGGGTTTGGGCTTTCTTT. It specifies CASRGVWAFF. Combining the CDR3 with reference TRBV7-2 and TRBJ1-1 gives the whole variable domain GAGVSQSPSNKVTEKGKDVELRCDPISGHTALYWYRQSLGQGLEFLIYFQGNSAPDKSGLPSDRFSAERTGGSVSTLTIQRTQQEDSAVYLCASRGVWAFFGQGTRLTVV.

V usage is TRBV19 and J usage is TRBJ2-4; D not certain. Trimming left V 5 bases short and J 0 bases short, with 17 bases between. The CDR3 has 17 residues. Germline V gives CDR1 LNHDA, CDR2 SQIVND (reference sequence). CDR3 residues: CASSPPRQVLAKNIQYF. CDR3 coding DNA: TGTGCCAGTAGTCCTCCCCGCCAGGTCCTAGCCAAAAACATTCAGTACTTC. Looking up the rest from reference TRBV19 and TRBJ2-4 gives the full variable domain: DGGITQSPKYLFRKEGQNVTLSCEQNLNHDAMYWYRQDPGQGLRLIYYSQIVNDFQKGDIAEGYSVSREKKESFPLTVTSAQKNPTAFYLCASSPPRQVLAKNIQYFGAGTRLSVL.

This chain uses TRBV5-1 with TRBJ1-3; D is perhaps TRBD1 (6 bases). The CDR3 covers 15 residues. The germline gives CDR1 SGHRS, CDR2 YFSETQ. V was clipped by 5 bases and J by 0 bases, with 12 bases between them. CDR3: CASRGGAASGNTIYF. The CDR3 DNA reads TGCGCCAGCAGAGGGGGAGCTGCCTCTGGAAACACCATATATTTT.